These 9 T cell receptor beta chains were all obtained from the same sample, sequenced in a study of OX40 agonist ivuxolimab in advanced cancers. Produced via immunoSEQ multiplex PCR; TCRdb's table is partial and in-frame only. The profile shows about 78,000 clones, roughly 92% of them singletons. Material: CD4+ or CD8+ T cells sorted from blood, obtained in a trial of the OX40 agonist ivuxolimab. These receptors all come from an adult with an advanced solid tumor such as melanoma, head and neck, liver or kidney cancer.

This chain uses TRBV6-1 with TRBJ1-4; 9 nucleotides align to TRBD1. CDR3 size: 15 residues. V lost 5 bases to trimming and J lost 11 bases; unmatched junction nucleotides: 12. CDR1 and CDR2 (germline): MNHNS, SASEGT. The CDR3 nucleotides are TGTGCCAGCAGTCCCGGTGGGACAGGGAAGGACAAACTGTTTTTT. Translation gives CASSPGGTGKDKLFF.

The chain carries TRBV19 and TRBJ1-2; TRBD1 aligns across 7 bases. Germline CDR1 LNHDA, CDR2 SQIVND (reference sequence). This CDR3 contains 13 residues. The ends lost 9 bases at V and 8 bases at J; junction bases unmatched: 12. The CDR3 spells CASAEQGQRGYTF. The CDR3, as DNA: TGTGCCAGCGCTGAACAGGGGCAGAGGGGCTACACCTTC.

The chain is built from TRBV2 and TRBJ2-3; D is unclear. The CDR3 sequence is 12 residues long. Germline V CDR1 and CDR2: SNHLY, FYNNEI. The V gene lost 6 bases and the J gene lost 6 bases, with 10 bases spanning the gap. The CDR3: CASRQDIDTQYF. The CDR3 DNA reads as TGTGCCAGCAGACAAGACATCGATACGCAGTATTTT.

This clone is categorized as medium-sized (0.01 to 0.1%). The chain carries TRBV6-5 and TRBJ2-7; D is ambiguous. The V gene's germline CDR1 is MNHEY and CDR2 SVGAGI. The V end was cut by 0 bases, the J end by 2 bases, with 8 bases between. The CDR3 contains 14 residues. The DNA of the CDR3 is TGTGCCAGCAGTTACTCCCCAGCTACCTACGAGCAGTACTTC. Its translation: CASSYSPATYEQYF.

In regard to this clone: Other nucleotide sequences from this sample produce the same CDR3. The CDR3 spells CASSSRSGANVLTF. The CDR3 bases are TGTGCCAGCAGCTCCCGGTCTGGGGCCAACGTCCTGACTTTC. The rearrangement links TRBV7-2 to TRBJ2-6; D gene unclear. The CDR3 is 14 residues long. Looked up from germline, CDR1 is SGHTA and CDR2 is FQGNSA. V was trimmed by 4 bases and J by 1 base, leaving 5 bases between them.

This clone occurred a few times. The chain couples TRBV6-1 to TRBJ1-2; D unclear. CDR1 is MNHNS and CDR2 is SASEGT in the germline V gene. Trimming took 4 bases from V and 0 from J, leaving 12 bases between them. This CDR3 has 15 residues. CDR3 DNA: TGTGCCAGCAGTGTCGGACGGGGAGCTAACTATGGCTACACCTTC. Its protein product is CASSVGRGANYGYTF.

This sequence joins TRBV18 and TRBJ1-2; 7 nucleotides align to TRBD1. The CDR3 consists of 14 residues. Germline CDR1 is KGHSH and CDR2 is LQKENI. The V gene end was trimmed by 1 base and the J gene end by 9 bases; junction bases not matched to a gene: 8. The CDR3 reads CASSPLEQGLSYTF. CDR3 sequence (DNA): TGTGCCAGCTCACCACTCGAACAGGGGTTAAGCTACACCTTC.

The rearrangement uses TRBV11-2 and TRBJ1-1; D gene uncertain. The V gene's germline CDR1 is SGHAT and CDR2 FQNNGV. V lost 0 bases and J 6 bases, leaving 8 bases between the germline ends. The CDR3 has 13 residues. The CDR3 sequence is CASSLEVVAEAFF. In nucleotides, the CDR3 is TGTGCCAGCAGCTTAGAAGTGGTCGCTGAAGCTTTCTTT.

CDR3 region: CASSPGSTGQGIQPQHF. Here the CDR3 DNA reads TGTGCCAGCAGCCCGGGGTCGACGGGCCAGGGTATTCAGCCCCAGCATTTT. The rearrangement links TRBV5-4 to TRBJ1-5; a possible D gene is TRBD1 (5 bases). In germline, CDR1 is SGHNT, CDR2 YYREEE (reference sequence). The CDR3 spans 17 residues. Trimming cost V 4 bases and J 6 bases, with 23 bases left between them.